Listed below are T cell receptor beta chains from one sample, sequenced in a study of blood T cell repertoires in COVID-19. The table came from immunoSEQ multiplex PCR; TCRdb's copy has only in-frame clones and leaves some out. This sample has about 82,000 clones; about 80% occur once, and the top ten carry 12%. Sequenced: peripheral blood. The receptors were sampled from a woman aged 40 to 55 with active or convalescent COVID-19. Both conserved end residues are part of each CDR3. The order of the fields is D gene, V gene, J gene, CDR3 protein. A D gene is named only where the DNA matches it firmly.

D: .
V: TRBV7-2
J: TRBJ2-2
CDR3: CASSFLAGATGELFF

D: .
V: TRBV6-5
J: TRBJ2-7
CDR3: CASNTGTTSYEQYF

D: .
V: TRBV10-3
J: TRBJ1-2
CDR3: CAISESSIGYGYTF

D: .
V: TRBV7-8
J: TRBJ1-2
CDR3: CASSLSPRGTYYGYTF

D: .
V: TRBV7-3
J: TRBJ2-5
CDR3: CASSRGAKETQYF

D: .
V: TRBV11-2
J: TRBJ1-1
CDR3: CASSLVGEGTEAFF

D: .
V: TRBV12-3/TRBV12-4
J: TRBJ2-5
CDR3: CASSFSGVETQYF

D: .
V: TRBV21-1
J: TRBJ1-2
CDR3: CANTLSPRTVNGYTF

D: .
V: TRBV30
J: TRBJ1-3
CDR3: CAWSVLRSSGNTIYF

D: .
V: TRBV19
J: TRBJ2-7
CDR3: CASSTLRTRTTYEQYF

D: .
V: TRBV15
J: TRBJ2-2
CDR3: CATSRARYTGELFF